This entry lists 13 T cell receptor beta chains sequenced from one sample in a study of blood T cell repertoires in COVID-19. The data were produced by immunoSEQ multiplex PCR, yet TCRdb's version contains in-frame clones alone and is incomplete. The sample carries some 83,000 clones, 85% to 90% recorded once. The sequenced sample was peripheral blood. All receptors come from a man at least 80 years old with active or convalescent COVID-19.

This clone was counted a single time. This chain connects TRBV2 to TRBJ1-1; D gene ambiguous. The V end was cut by 2 bases, the J end by 1 base, with 8 bases between. Germline CDR1 SNHLY, CDR2 FYNNEI. The CDR3 runs to 14 residues. This CDR3 is CASSENSGNTEAFF. CDR3 coding DNA: TGTGCCAGCAGTGAAAACTCAGGGAACACTGAAGCTTTCTTT. The full variable domain, with the rest looked up from reference TRBV2 and TRBJ1-1, is EPEVTQTPSHQVTQMGQEVILRCVPISNHLYFYWYRQILGQKVEFLVSFYNNEISEKSEIFDDQFSVERPDGSNFTLKIRSTKLEDSAMYFCASSENSGNTEAFFGQGTRLTVV.

The chain has TRBV20-1 and TRBJ1-1; weak D call: TRBD1 (6 bases). The CDR3 sequence is 11 residues long. The germline gives CDR1 DFQATT, CDR2 SNEGSKA (reference sequence). The CDR3 DNA sequence: TGCAAGGGAGGGGGGCACACTGAAGCTTTCTTT. Translated: CKGGGHTEAFF.

The genes are TRBV7-9 and TRBJ2-3, with 8 bases that match TRBD1. Germline V gene sequence: CDR1 SEHNR, CDR2 FQNEAQ (reference sequence). The CDR3 sequence is 17 residues long. Trimming cost V 5 bases and J 0 bases; bases outside gene matches: 10. The CDR3 nucleotides are TGTGCCAGCAGCCGAAACCGGACAGGGCCTAGCACAGATACGCAGTATTTT. This codes for CASSRNRTGPSTDTQYF.

The chain recombines TRBV6-5 with TRBJ2-1, with 9 bases that match TRBD2. Germline CDR1 MNHEY, CDR2 SVGAGI. This CDR3 has 15 residues. The V and J ends lost 5 bases and 3 bases, in that order; junction bases with no gene match: 5. CDR3 protein: CASSPGRGGYNEQFF. CDR3 coding DNA: TGTGCCAGCAGTCCTGGGCGGGGGGGCTACAATGAGCAGTTCTTC.

The chain carries TRBV7-9 and TRBJ1-4; perhaps TRBD1 as D (5 bases). This CDR3 is built from 16 residues. V lost 6 bases to trimming and J lost 4 bases, with 18 bases between them. Germline loops: CDR1 SEHNR, CDR2 FQNEAQ (reference sequence). The CDR3, as DNA: TGTGCCAGCAGTCCTTCCTCGACAGCGGGTAATGAAAAACTGTTTTTT. Translation gives CASSPSSTAGNEKLFF.

The chain couples TRBV7-9 to TRBJ2-1; maybe TRBD2 (5 bases). CDR1 and CDR2 (germline): SEHNR, FQNEAQ (reference sequence). V lost 2 bases and J lost 9, with 11 bases in between. This CDR3 contains 13 residues. The CDR3 bases are TGTGCCAGCAGCTTAAGACTATCGGGTGAGCAGTTCTTC. It yields the protein CASSLRLSGEQFF.

V usage is TRBV19 and J usage is TRBJ2-3; 9 bases match TRBD2. The V segment lost 1 base and the J segment 1 base; nucleotides outside the gene matches: 3. The CDR3 runs to 16 residues. Germline CDR1 reads LNHDA; CDR2 reads SQIVND (reference sequence). CDR3 amino acids: CASSIGAGGGTDTQYF. The CDR3 region has the DNA TGTGCCAGTAGTATAGGTGCGGGGGGGGGCACAGATACGCAGTATTTT.

The rearrangement uses TRBV18 and TRBJ2-7; tentatively, D is TRBD1 (6 bases). The V and J ends lost 2 bases and 2 bases respectively, with 13 bases between them. Germline V lookup: CDR1 KGHSH, CDR2 LQKENI. The CDR3 sequence is 15 residues long. This CDR3 is CASSPNGGQAYEQYV. In DNA, the CDR3 is TGTGCCAGCTCACCAAATGGGGGACAAGCCTACGAGCAGTACGTC.

This clone was found once. The chain has TRBV5-1 and TRBJ1-5; TRBD1 is a possible D gene (5 bases). Trimming took off 4 bases at V and 6 bases at J, with 14 bases between the two ends. Germline CDR1 reads SGHRS; CDR2 reads YFSETQ. The CDR3 is 14 residues long. This CDR3 reads CASSEQGLSQPQHF. The CDR3 DNA reads TGCGCCAGCAGCGAGCAGGGATTATCTCAGCCCCAGCATTTT.

The chain carries TRBV4-1 and TRBJ2-5, with 9 bases matching TRBD2. CDR1 is MGHRA, CDR2 YSYEKL, per germline. V lost 0 bases, J lost 4 bases, and 9 bases stayed unmatched. This CDR3 comprises 17 residues. In nucleotides, the CDR3 is TGCGCCAGCAGCCAAGATCGCGGGGCGGGGGGGCCAGAGACCCAGTACTTC. This sequence encodes CASSQDRGAGGPETQYF.

The V and J genes are TRBV2 and TRBJ1-5; D remains unclear. The CDR3 is made up of 13 amino acids. The ends were cut back, 8 bases at V and 3 bases at J, with 11 bases in the middle. In germline, CDR1 is SNHLY, CDR2 FYNNEI. The DNA for the CDR3 is TGTGCCAGCCTCTGGGCCCCCAATCAGCCCCAGCATTTT. Its protein is CASLWAPNQPQHF.

The chain employs TRBV7-9 and TRBJ2-5; 7 bases line up with TRBD2. This CDR3 region has 14 residues. The V gene's germline CDR1 is SEHNR and CDR2 FQNEAQ (reference sequence). Trimming removed 0 bases from V and 4 bases from J; junction bases left unmatched: 2. The CDR3 sequence is CASSLAAGAETQYF. The CDR3 coding sequence is TGTGCCAGCAGCTTAGCTGCGGGAGCAGAGACCCAGTACTTC.

This rearrangement joins TRBV28 to TRBJ2-2; 9 bases are a match to TRBD1. V trimming: 5 bases; J trimming: 8 bases; junction bases outside the gene matches: 9. The germline CDR1 and CDR2 sequences are MDHEN and SYDVKM. The CDR3 covers 15 residues. CDR3 residues: CASSRGTGTQGELFF. CDR3 bases: TGTGCCAGCAGTCGTGGGACAGGGACACAAGGGGAGCTGTTTTTT.